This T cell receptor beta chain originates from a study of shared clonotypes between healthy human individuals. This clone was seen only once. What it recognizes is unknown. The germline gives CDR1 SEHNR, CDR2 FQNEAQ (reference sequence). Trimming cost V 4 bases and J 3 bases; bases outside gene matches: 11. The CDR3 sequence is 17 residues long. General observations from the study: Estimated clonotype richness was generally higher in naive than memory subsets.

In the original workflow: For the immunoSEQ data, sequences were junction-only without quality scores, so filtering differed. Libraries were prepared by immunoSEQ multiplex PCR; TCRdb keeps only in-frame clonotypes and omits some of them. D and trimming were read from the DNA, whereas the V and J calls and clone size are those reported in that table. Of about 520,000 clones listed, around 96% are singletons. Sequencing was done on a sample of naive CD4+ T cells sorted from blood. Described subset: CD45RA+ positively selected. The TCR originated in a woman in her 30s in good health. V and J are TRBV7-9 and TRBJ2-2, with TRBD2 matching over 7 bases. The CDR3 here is CASSSARASGHTGELFF. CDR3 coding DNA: TGTGCCAGCAGCTCAGCCCGCGCTAGCGGCCACACCGGGGAGCTGTTTTTT.